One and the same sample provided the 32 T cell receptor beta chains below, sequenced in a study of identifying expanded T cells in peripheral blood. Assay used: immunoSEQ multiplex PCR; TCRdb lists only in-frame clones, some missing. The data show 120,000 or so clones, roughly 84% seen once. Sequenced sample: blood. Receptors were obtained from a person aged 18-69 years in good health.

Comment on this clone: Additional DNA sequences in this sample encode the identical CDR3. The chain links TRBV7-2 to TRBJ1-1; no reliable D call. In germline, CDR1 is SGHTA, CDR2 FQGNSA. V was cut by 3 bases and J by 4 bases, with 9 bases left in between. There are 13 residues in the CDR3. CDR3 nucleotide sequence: TGTGCCAGCAGCTTGGGAGGGCTCACTGAAGCTTTCTTT. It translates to CASSLGGLTEAFF.

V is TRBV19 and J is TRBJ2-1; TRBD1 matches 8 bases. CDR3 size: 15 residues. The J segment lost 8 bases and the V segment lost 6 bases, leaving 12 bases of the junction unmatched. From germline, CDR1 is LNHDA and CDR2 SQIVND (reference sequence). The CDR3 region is CASRDRDLALDEQFF. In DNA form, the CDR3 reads TGTGCCAGTAGGGACAGGGACTTGGCTTTAGATGAGCAGTTCTTC.

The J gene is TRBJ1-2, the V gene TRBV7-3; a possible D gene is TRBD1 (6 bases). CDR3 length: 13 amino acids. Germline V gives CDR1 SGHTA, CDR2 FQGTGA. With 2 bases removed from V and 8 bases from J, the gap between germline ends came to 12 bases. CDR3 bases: TGTGCCAGCAGCTTACAGGGGTGGGACGGCTACACCTTC. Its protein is CASSLQGWDGYTF. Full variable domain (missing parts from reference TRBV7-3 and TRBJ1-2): GAGVSQTPSNKVTEKGKYVELRCDPISGHTALYWYRQSLGQGPEFLIYFQGTGAADDSGLPNDRFFAVRPEGSVSTLKIQRTERGDSAVYLCASSLQGWDGYTFGSGTRLTVV.

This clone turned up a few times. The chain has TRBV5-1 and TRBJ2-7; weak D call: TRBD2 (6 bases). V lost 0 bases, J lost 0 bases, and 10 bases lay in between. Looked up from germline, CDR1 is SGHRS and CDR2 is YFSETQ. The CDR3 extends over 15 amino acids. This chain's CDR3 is CASSLVAGFSYEQYF. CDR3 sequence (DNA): TGCGCCAGCAGCTTGGTGGCGGGATTCTCCTACGAGCAGTACTTC.

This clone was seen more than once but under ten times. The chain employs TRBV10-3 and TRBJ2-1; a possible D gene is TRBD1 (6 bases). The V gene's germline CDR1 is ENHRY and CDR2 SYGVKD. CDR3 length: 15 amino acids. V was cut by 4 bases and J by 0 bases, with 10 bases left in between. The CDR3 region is CAISVKGGSYNEQFF. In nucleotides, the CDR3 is TGTGCCATCAGTGTGAAAGGGGGCTCCTACAATGAGCAGTTCTTC.

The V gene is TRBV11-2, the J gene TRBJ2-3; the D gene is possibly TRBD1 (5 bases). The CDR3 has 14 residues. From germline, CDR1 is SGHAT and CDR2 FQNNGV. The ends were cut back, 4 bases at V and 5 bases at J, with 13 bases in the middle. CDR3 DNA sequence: TGTGCCAGCAGCTCGTGGGGCCAGGAAGATACGCAGTATTTT. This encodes CASSSWGQEDTQYF.

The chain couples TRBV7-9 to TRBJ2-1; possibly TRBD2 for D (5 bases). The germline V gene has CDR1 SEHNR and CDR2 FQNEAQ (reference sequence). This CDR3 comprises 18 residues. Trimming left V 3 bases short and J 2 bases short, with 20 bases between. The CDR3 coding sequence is TGTGCCAGCAGCTTCCCGCCTTCCGGGTCTAGCCCCTACAATGAGCAGTTCTTC. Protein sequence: CASSFPPSGSSPYNEQFF.

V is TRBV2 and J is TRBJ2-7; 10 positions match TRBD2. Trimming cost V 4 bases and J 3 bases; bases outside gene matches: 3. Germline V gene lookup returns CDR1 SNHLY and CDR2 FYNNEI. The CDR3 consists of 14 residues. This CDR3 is CASSAVAGGYEQYF. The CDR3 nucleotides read TGTGCCAGCAGTGCCGTAGCGGGGGGCTACGAGCAGTACTTC.

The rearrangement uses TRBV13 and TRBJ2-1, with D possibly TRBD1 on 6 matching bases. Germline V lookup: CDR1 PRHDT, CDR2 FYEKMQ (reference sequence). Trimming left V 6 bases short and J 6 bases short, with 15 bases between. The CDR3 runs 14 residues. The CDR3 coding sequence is TGTGCCAGCAGGCCTTTAGACAGGCTCAATGAGCAGTTCTTC. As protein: CASRPLDRLNEQFF.

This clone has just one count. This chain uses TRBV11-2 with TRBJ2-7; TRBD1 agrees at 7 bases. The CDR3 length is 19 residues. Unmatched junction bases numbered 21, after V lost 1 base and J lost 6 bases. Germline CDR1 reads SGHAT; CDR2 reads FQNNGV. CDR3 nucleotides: TGTGCCAGCAGCTTAGGCCCTCCGCAATACAGGGGATTGAGGTCCGAGCAGTACTTC. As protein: CASSLGPPQYRGLRSEQYF.

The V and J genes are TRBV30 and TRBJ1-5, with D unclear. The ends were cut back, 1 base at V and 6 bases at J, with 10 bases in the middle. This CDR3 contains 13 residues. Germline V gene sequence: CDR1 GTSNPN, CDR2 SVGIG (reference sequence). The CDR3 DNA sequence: TGTGCCTGGAGTGGGGCCCCGTTTCAGCCCCAGCATTTT. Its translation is CAWSGAPFQPQHF.

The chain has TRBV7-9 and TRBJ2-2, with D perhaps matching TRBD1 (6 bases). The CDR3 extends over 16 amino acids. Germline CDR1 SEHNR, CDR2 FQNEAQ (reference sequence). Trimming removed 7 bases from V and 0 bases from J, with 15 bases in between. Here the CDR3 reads CASTSGRTANTGELFF. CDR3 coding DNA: TGTGCCAGCACCTCAGGGCGGACAGCGAACACCGGGGAGCTGTTTTTT. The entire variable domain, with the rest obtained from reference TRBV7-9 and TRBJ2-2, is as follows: DTGVSQNPRHKITKRGQNVTFRCDPISEHNRLYWYRQTLGQGPEFLTYFQNEAQLEKSRLLSDRFSAERPKGSFSTLEIQRTEQGDSAMYLCASTSGRTANTGELFFGEGSRLTVL.

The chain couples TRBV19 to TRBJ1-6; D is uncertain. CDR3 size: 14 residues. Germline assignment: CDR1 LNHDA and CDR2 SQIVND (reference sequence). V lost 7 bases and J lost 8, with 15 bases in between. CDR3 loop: CASKGGRLDSPLHF. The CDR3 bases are TGTGCCAGTAAAGGTGGACGGCTCGATTCACCCCTCCACTTT.

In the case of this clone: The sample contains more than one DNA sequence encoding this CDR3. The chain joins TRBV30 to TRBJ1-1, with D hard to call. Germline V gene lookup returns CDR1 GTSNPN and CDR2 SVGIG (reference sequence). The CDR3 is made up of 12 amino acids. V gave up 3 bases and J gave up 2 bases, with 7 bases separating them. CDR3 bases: TGTGCCTGGAGCCCTCAAAACACTGAAGCTTTCTTT. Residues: CAWSPQNTEAFF. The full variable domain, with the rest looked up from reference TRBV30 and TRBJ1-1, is SQTIHQWPATLVQPVGSPLSLECTVEGTSNPNLYWYRQAAGRGLQLLFYSVGIGQISSEVPQNLSASRPQDRQFILSSKKLLLSDSGFYLCAWSPQNTEAFFGQGTRLTVV.

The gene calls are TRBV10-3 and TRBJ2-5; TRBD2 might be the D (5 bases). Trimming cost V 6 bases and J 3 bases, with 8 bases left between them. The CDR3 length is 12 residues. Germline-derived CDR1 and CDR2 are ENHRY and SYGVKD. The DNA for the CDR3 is TGTGCCATCAGCCGGGGAGAAGAGACCCAGTACTTC. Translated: CAISRGEETQYF.

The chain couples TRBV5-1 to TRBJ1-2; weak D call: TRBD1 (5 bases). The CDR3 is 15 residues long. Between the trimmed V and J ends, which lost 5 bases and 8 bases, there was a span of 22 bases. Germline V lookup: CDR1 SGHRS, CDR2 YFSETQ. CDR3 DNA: TGCGCCAGCAGGCCTGCGTTAGGGGTTCCTGGGGGCTACACCTTC. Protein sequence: CASRPALGVPGGYTF.

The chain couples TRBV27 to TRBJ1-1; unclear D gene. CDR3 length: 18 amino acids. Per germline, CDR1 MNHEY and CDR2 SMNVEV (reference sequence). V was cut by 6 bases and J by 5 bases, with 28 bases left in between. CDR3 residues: CASSRPPTNLREGTEAFF. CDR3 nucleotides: TGTGCCAGCAGCCGACCCCCCACCAATTTAAGGGAAGGGACTGAAGCTTTCTTT.

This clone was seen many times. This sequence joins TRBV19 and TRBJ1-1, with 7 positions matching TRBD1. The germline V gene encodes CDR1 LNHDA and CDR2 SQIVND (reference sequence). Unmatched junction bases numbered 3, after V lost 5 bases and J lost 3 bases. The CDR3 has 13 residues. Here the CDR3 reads CASSRQGDTEAFF. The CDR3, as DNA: TGTGCCAGTAGTCGACAGGGAGACACTGAAGCTTTCTTT.

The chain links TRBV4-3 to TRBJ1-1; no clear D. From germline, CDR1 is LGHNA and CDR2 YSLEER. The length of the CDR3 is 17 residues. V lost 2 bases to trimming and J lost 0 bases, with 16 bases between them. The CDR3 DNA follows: TGCGCCAGCAGCCAAACTTACTCGGAGCTCATGAACACTGAAGCTTTCTTT. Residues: CASSQTYSELMNTEAFF.

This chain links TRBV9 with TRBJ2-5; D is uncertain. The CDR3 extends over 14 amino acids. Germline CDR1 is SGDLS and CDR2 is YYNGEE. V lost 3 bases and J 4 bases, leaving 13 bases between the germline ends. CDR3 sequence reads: CASSAPAGGETQYF. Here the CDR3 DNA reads TGTGCCAGCAGCGCCCCGGCCGGTGGAGAGACCCAGTACTTC.

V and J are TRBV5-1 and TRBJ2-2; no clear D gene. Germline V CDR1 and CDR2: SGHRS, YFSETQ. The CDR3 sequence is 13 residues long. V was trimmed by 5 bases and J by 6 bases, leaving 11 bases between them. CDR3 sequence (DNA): TGCGCCAGCAGAGCGTTTGGTGCCGGGGAGCTGTTTTTT. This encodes CASRAFGAGELFF.

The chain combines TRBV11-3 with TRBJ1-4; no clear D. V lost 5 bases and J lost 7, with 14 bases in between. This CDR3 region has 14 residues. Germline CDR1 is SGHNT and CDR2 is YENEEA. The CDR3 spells CASSRGRGGEKLFF. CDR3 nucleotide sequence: TGTGCCAGCAGCCGTGGACGGGGTGGTGAAAAACTGTTTTTT.

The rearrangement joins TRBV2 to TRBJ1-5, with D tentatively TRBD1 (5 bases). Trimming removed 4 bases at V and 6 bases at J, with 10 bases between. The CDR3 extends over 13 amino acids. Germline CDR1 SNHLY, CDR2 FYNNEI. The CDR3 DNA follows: TGTGCCAGCAGTGGAACAGGAAGTCAGCCCCAGCATTTT. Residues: CASSGTGSQPQHF.

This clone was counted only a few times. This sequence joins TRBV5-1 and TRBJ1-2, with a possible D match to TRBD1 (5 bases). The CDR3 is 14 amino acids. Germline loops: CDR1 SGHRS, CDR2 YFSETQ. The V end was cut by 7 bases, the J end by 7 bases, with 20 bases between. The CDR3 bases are TGCGCCAGCCACGAGCGTAAGGCGGGGACTGGCTACACCTTC. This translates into CASHERKAGTGYTF.

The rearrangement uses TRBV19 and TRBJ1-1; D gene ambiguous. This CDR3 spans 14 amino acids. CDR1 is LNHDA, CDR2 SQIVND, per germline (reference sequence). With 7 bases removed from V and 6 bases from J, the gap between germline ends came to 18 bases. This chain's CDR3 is CASTNLGRSPEAFF. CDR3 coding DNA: TGTGCCAGTACGAACTTAGGGCGTAGCCCTGAAGCTTTCTTT.

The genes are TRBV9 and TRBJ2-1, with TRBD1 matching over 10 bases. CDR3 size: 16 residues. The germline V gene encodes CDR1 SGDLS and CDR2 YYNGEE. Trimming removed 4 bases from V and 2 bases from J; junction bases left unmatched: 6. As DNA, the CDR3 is TGTGCCAGCAGCCCACAAGGGACAGGGGCCTACAATGAGCAGTTCTTC. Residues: CASSPQGTGAYNEQFF. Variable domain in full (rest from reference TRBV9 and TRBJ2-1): DSGVTQTPKHLITATGQRVTLRCSPRSGDLSVYWYQQSLDQGLQFLIQYYNGEERAKGNILERFSAQQFPDLHSELNLSSLELGDSALYFCASSPQGTGAYNEQFFGPGTRLTVL.

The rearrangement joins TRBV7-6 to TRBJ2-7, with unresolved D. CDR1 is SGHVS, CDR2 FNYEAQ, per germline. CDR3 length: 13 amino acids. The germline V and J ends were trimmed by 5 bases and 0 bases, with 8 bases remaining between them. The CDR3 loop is CASSPTSSYEQYF. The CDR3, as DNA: TGTGCCAGCAGCCCCACCAGCTCCTACGAGCAGTACTTC. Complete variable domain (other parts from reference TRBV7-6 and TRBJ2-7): GAGVSQSPRYKVTKRGQDVALRCDPISGHVSLYWYRQALGQGPEFLTYFNYEAQQDKSGLPNDRFSAERPEGSISTLTIQRTEQRDSAMYRCASSPTSSYEQYFGPGTRLTVT.

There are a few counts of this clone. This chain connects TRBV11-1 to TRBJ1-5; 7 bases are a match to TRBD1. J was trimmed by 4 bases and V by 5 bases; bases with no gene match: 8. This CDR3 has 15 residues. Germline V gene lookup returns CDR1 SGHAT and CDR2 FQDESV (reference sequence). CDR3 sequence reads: CASSRTGGPNQPQHF. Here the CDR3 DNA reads TGTGCCAGCAGCCGGACAGGAGGGCCTAATCAGCCCCAGCATTTT.

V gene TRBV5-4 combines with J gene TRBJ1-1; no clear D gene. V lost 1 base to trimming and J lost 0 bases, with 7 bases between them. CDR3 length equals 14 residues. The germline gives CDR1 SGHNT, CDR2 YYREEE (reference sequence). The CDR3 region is CASSLSSMNTEAFF. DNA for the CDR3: TGTGCCAGCAGCTTGTCTTCGATGAACACTGAAGCTTTCTTT.

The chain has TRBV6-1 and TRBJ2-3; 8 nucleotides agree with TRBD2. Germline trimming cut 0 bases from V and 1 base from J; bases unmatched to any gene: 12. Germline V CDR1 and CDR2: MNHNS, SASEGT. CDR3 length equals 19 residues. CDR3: CASSEAQVAGLTRTDTQYF. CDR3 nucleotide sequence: TGTGCCAGCAGTGAAGCGCAGGTAGCGGGGTTAACTCGCACAGATACGCAGTATTTT.

DNA for the CDR3: TGTGCCAGTAGCGGACAGTCGAACACTGAAGCTTTCTTT. Translating it yields CASSGQSNTEAFF. The gene calls are TRBV19 and TRBJ1-1; a possible D gene is TRBD1 (6 bases). Trimming removed 6 bases from V and 1 base from J, with 9 bases in between. This CDR3 comprises 13 residues. Germline assignment: CDR1 LNHDA and CDR2 SQIVND (reference sequence).

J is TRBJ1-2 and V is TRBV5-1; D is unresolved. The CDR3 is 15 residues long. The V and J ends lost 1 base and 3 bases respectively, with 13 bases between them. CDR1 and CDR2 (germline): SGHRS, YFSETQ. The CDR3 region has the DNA TGCGCCAGCAGCTTGAATGCGGGTAGGGACTATGGCTACACCTTC. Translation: CASSLNAGRDYGYTF.